These T cell receptor beta chains were read from a single sample in a study of long-term antiretroviral therapy in people with HIV. Assay used: immunoSEQ multiplex PCR; TCRdb lists only in-frame clones, some missing. The profile covers tens of thousands of clones, with about 86% appearing a single time and 4.5% to 6% taken by the ten largest. The sequenced sample was unsorted PBMCs, obtained about 4.5 years after starting antiretroviral therapy. Source of these receptors: a man aged 25-45 years with HIV. CDR3s include the opening cysteine and the closing phenylalanine or tryptophan. D genes are given only for firm matches. Clone size, where shown, is once, few, many, or a class for clones that have expanded.

TGTGCCAGCAGCTTAGGGTTGTTAGGAGCTTTCTTT | CASSLGLLGAFF | TRBJ1-1 | few | 12 | - | TRBV7-9
TGCGCCAGCAGCTTGCGGGTACTAGCGGGAGGGCAGGGCAATGAGCAGTTCTTC | CASSLRVLAGGQGNEQFF | TRBJ2-1 | - | 18 | TRBD2 | TRBV5-1
TGTGCCAGCAGCCCGGACGGACCTCCGGGCAATGAGCAGTTCTTC | CASSPDGPPGNEQFF | TRBJ2-1 | - | 15 | - | TRBV6-5
TGTGCCTGGAGTCAGGTCAGGGTGACTGAAGCTTTCTTT | CAWSQVRVTEAFF | TRBJ1-1 | - | 13 | - | TRBV30
TGTGCCAGCAGCTTATACGGGGGGCTTAAAAACATTCAGTACTTC | CASSLYGGLKNIQYF | TRBJ2-4 | - | 15 | - | TRBV11-2
TGTGCCAGCAGCTTCGGACGGAGCACAGATACGCAGTATTTT | CASSFGRSTDTQYF | TRBJ2-3 | - | 14 | - | TRBV5-4
TGTGCCAGCAGGGGGGACTACGATACGCAGTATTTT | CASRGDYDTQYF | TRBJ2-3 | - | 12 | TRBD2 | TRBV9
TGCGCCAGCAGCCAAGAGCTTTTCCGGGACGTCGCTTTCTTT | CASSQELFRDVAFF | TRBJ1-1 | - | 14 | - | TRBV4-3
TGCGCCAGCAGCCAAGGGGGTAGCGGCTACGAGCAGTACTTC | CASSQGGSGYEQYF | TRBJ2-7 | - | 14 | - | TRBV4-3
TGTGCCAGCATGGACAGGGAGTCCTACGAGCAGTACTTC | CASMDRESYEQYF | TRBJ2-7 | few | 13 | TRBD1 | TRBV5-4
TGTGCCAGCAGCTTAGTGGGGTCAGCGGGGGGGACCTACGAGCAGTACTTC | CASSLVGSAGGTYEQYF | TRBJ2-7 | - | 17 | TRBD2 | TRBV13
TGTGCCAGCGCCCGGAGGGGGGCGAACACCGGGGAGCTGTTTTTT | CASARRGANTGELFF | TRBJ2-2 | - | 15 | - | TRBV5-4
TGTGCCAGCAGCGCCAGGGGGAGCTCCTACGAGCAGTACTTC | CASSARGSSYEQYF | TRBJ2-7 | - | 14 | TRBD1 | TRBV5-6
TGTGCCAGCAGTGAATTGACAGGGGGGAATTCACCCCTCCACTTT | CASSELTGGNSPLHF | TRBJ1-6 | - | 15 | TRBD1 | TRBV27
TGTGCCATCAGTGACCAGGGGGGGCAGCCCCAGCATTTT | CAISDQGGQPQHF | TRBJ1-5 | - | 13 | TRBD1 | TRBV10-3
TGTGCCAGCAGTTATGCAAGAAGCTCCTACGAGCAGTACTTC | CASSYARSSYEQYF | TRBJ2-7 | - | 14 | - | TRBV6-5
TGTGCTAGCAGCTTATCGGGAACGAAAGAGACCCAGTACTTC | CASSLSGTKETQYF | TRBJ2-5 | once | 14 | - | TRBV7-7
TGTGCCAGTAGTTCAGGGGCCTATCAGCCCCAGCATTTT | CASSSGAYQPQHF | TRBJ1-5 | - | 13 | - | TRBV19
TGTGCCAGCAGCTCTTACACCGGGGAGCTGTTTTTT | CASSSYTGELFF | TRBJ2-2 | - | 12 | - | TRBV7-9
TGTGCCAGCAGCTTAATAGGAGGTGGGGGCGAGCAGTACTTC | CASSLIGGGGEQYF | TRBJ2-7 | - | 14 | - | TRBV7-3
TGTGCCAGCAGCTTATACGGGGACAACCGCCACAATGAGCAGTTCTTC | CASSLYGDNRHNEQFF | TRBJ2-1 | - | 16 | - | TRBV27
TGTGCCAGCAGCTTGGAGCAGGGGGCGCCAAATGGCTACACCTTC | CASSLEQGAPNGYTF | TRBJ1-2 | - | 15 | TRBD1 | TRBV5-4
TGTGCCAGCAGCGTCCGGACAGGAAACACCGGGGAGCTGTTTTTT | CASSVRTGNTGELFF | TRBJ2-2 | - | 15 | TRBD1 | TRBV7-9
TGTGCCAGCAGCCAAGGGAGCTACGAGCAGTACTTC | CASSQGSYEQYF | TRBJ2-7 | few | 12 | - | TRBV7-9
TGTGCCAGCAGCTTATTGGGCTCCAACACAGATACGCAGTATTTT | CASSLLGSNTDTQYF | TRBJ2-3 | - | 15 | - | TRBV7-9
TGCGCCAGCAGCCTCAGCGGGGGGGCGTCCTACGAGCAGTACTTC | CASSLSGGASYEQYF | TRBJ2-7 | - | 15 | TRBD2 | TRBV4-1
TGTGCCAGCAGCTTAGCGGTGGGACAGGGGATGCAGACCCAGTACTTC | CASSLAVGQGMQTQYF | TRBJ2-5 | - | 16 | TRBD1 | TRBV7-2